Detailed here is one TCR beta chain. The data originate from a study of identical twins. In TCRdb, the 5' RACE reads were re-called with MiXCR into one record per CDR3 protein. The sample lists 1.5 million to 2 million distinct CDR3 sequences, around 33% seen once, with about 0.27% in the top ten. Per germline, CDR1 SGHRS and CDR2 YFSETQ. The CDR3 length is 13 residues. The ends lost 3 bases at V and 11 bases at J; junction bases unmatched: 9. The chain recombines TRBV5-1 with TRBJ2-5; 8 bases match TRBD2. The TCR comes from a newborn girl in good health. The sample was cord blood. This chain's CDR3 is CASSWPTSGEQYF. DNA for the CDR3: TGCGCCAGCAGCTGGCCTACTAGCGGTGAGCAGTACTTC.